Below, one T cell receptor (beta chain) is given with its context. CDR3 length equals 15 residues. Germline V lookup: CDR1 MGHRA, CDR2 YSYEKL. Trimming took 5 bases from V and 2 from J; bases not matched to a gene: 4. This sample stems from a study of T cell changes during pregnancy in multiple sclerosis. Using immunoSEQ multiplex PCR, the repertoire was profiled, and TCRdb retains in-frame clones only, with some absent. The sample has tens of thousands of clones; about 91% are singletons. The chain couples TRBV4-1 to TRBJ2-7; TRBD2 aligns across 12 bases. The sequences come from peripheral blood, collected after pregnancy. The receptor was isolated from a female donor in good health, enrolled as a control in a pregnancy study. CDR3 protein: CASSVGLAGPYEQYF. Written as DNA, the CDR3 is TGCGCCAGCAGCGTCGGACTAGCGGGACCCTACGAGCAGTACTTC.